This T cell receptor beta chain comes out of a study of vaccination effects on CD4 cells after COVID-19. Study details: Post-vaccine specimens were collected at a median of 72 days following the second dose. It was with about 9.3 IU/ml IL-2 and around 10 ug/ml peptides that 1.5 million to 2.5 million PBMC per well were cultured. The study, taken as a whole, reports: Few convalescent patients were included, and no early post-infection timepoints were sampled. Clones that were induced by infection or by vaccine showed marked contraction late after vaccination.

About this clone itself: Its antigen is as yet unknown.

When nine to ten days of culture had elapsed, CD4+ T cells were isolated. BNT162b2 vaccine or mRNA-1273 vaccine was given to participants in two doses. V dropped 3 bases and J dropped 4 bases, with 8 bases sitting between them. The CDR3 consists of 12 residues. Germline CDR1 and CDR2: SQVTM and ANQGSEA. The repertoire was sequenced with immunoSEQ multiplex PCR; TCRdb's copy has only in-frame clones and lacks some. The sample has 37,000 or so clones; under 70% are singletons. The material was CD4+ T cells from PBMCs cultured without peptide, obtained after COVID-19 vaccination. This clonotype was sampled from a human donor who received a COVID-19 vaccine. This rearrangement joins TRBV29-1 to TRBJ2-3; no reliable D call. Here the CDR3 DNA reads TGCAGCGTTGATTTCGGTTCAGATACGCAGTATTTT. Its protein product is CSVDFGSDTQYF.